This passage covers 10 T cell receptor beta chains from one sample sequenced in a study of blood T cell repertoires in COVID-19. Method: immunoSEQ multiplex PCR; TCRdb's copy keeps in-frame clones and lacks some. The repertoire holds fewer than 400,000 clones, with about nine tenths as singletons. Sequencing was performed on PBMCs or T cells enriched from blood (not recorded which). Source of these receptors: a woman aged 18-30 years who had recovered from COVID-19.

The chain links TRBV7-8 to TRBJ2-5; D ambiguous. The V gene lost 5 bases and the J gene lost 5 bases, with 18 bases spanning the gap. CDR1 and CDR2 (germline): SGHVS, FQNEAQ. This CDR3 comprises 15 residues. CDR3 DNA: TGTGCCAGCAGCCCTCCCCGAGGCCCTTTGGAGACCCAGTACTTC. Its protein is CASSPPRGPLETQYF.

This clone was seen a few times. The J gene is TRBJ2-3, the V gene TRBV6-4, with 7 bases lining up with TRBD1. The V segment lost 2 bases and the J segment 2 bases; nucleotides outside the gene matches: 1. The CDR3 totals 14 residues. CDR1 is MRHNA and CDR2 is SNTAGT in the germline V gene. The CDR3 sequence is CASSDDRDTDTQYF. The CDR3 region has the DNA TGTGCCAGCAGTGACGACAGGGACACAGATACGCAGTATTTT.

The chain is built from TRBV19 and TRBJ2-1, with 16 bases matching TRBD2. The junction had 13 bases not matched to a gene; V was cut back by 5 bases and J by 9 bases. Germline assignment: CDR1 LNHDA and CDR2 SQIVND (reference sequence). This CDR3 region has 18 residues. The DNA of the CDR3 is TGTGCCAGTAGTCCGGGACTAGCGGGAGGGGGGTGGTCGAGTGAGCAGTTCTTC. Its translation is CASSPGLAGGGWSSEQFF.

This clone was found a few times. The rearrangement uses TRBV9 and TRBJ1-1; TRBD1 agrees at 10 bases. The CDR3 is 15 amino acids. The germline V gene has CDR1 SGDLS and CDR2 YYNGEE. With 3 bases clipped from V and 9 bases from J, the junction kept 11 bases outside the gene matches. In DNA, the CDR3 is TGTGCCAGCAGCGGAGAGGGACAGGGGAAGACGAAAGCTTTCTTT. Its protein product is CASSGEGQGKTKAFF. Together with reference TRBV9 and TRBJ1-1, the CDR3 gives the full variable domain: DSGVTQTPKHLITATGQRVTLRCSPRSGDLSVYWYQQSLDQGLQFLIQYYNGEERAKGNILERFSAQQFPDLHSELNLSSLELGDSALYFCASSGEGQGKTKAFFGQGTRLTVV.

V and J are TRBV3-1 (or the pseudogene TRBV3-2) and TRBJ1-3; 10 bases are a match to TRBD1. There are 16 residues in the CDR3. The V and J ends lost 4 bases and 2 bases, in that order; junction bases with no gene match: 5. Germline CDR1 reads LGHDT; CDR2 reads YNNKEL (reference sequence). The CDR3 nucleotides read TGTGCCAGCAGCCGGCGTGGGACAGGGGCTGGAAACACCATATATTTT. Translating it yields CASSRRGTGAGNTIYF.

V usage is TRBV28 and J usage is TRBJ2-2, with 8 bases lining up with TRBD2. CDR3 length: 18 amino acids. Trimming at V came to 8 bases and at J to 1 base, leaving 15 bases not matched to a gene. Germline-derived CDR1 and CDR2 are MDHEN and SYDVKM. The CDR3 sequence: CASGSLASGSVNTGELFF. The CDR3, as DNA: TGTGCCAGCGGAAGTTTGGCTAGCGGGTCGGTGAACACCGGGGAGCTGTTTTTT.

This chain links TRBV7-6 with TRBJ2-1, with TRBD1 identical over 8 bases. The CDR3 totals 14 residues. Germline CDR1 is SGHVS and CDR2 is FNYEAQ. Trimming took 4 bases from V and 7 from J; bases not matched to a gene: 6. CDR3 protein: CASSSTGVGNEQFF. CDR3 coding DNA: TGTGCCAGCAGCTCGACAGGGGTGGGGAATGAGCAGTTCTTC.

The J gene is TRBJ1-2, the V gene TRBV5-6, with a weak D call TRBD1 (5 bases). The germline V gene encodes CDR1 SGHDT and CDR2 YYEEEE. The CDR3 contains 11 residues. V lost 3 bases to trimming and J lost 6 bases, with 6 bases between them. The CDR3 sequence is CASSSRDGYTF. CDR3 nucleotide sequence: TGTGCCAGCAGCTCCAGGGATGGCTACACCTTC.

The rearrangement joins TRBV4-2 to TRBJ2-3; 10 bases map to TRBD2. Germline assignment: CDR1 LGHNA and CDR2 YNFKEQ. The CDR3 extends over 15 amino acids. V shed 2 bases and J 4 bases; nucleotides not matched to a gene: 3. CDR3 sequence: CASSQIAGGPDTQYF. CDR3 in DNA: TGTGCCAGCAGCCAAATAGCGGGGGGACCAGATACGCAGTATTTT.

This clone was found once. The rearrangement joins TRBV2 to TRBJ1-6; no clear D gene. Trimming left V 3 bases short and J 8 bases short, with 5 bases between. The CDR3 consists of 12 residues. Germline assignment: CDR1 SNHLY and CDR2 FYNNEI. The DNA for the CDR3 is TGTGCCAGCAGTGACGAGGATTCACCCCTCCACTTT. Translated, it gives CASSDEDSPLHF.